These 23 T cell receptor beta chains were sequenced from one sample in a study of T cell responses to AZD1222 COVID-19 vaccine. The repertoire was sequenced with immunoSEQ multiplex PCR; TCRdb's copy has only in-frame clones and lacks some. The sample has 95,000 to 130,000 clones, 85% to 90% seen once; the top ten hold 8% to 10%. The sequenced sample was peripheral blood, obtained on day 0 of AZD1222 vaccination. The receptors were gathered from an adult in good health.

This clone was observed a single time. The chain joins TRBV6-4 to TRBJ1-1; D might be TRBD1 (5 bases). CDR1 is MRHNA and CDR2 is SNTAGT in the germline V gene. V shed 6 bases and J shed 1 base, with 15 bases lying between them. The length of the CDR3 is 15 residues. CDR3 sequence reads: CASRADSYSNTEAFF. CDR3 coding DNA: TGTGCCAGCAGAGCCGACAGTTACTCGAACACTGAAGCTTTCTTT.

The rearrangement links TRBV7-6 to TRBJ1-1; 8 bases match TRBD1. The CDR3 length is 15 residues. Germline V gene data show CDR1 as SGHVS and CDR2 as FNYEAQ. V shed 4 bases, J shed 4 bases, and the junction held 8 bases outside the gene matches. In DNA, the CDR3 is TGTGCCAGCAGCTCAATGACAGGGGCCGCCACTGAAGCTTTCTTT. Protein product: CASSSMTGAATEAFF.

This clone was counted a few times. V gene TRBV5-6 combines with J gene TRBJ2-7; 14 bases are shared with TRBD2. Trimming removed 4 bases from V and 5 bases from J; junction bases left unmatched: 5. The CDR3 covers 15 residues. The germline gives CDR1 SGHDT, CDR2 YYEEEE. DNA for the CDR3: TGTGCCAGCAGCAGAGGGACTAGCGGGAGCCACGAGCAGTACTTC. Translation: CASSRGTSGSHEQYF.

This chain links TRBV30 with TRBJ1-3; D not resolved. Trimming removed 2 bases at V and 0 bases at J, with 8 bases between. The germline V gene encodes CDR1 GTSNPN and CDR2 SVGIG (reference sequence). This CDR3 has 14 residues. CDR3 DNA sequence: TGTGCCTGGAGTAAGGCCGCCTCTGGAAACACCATATATTTT. It translates to CAWSKAASGNTIYF. Full variable domain (outside the CDR3, taken from reference TRBV30 and TRBJ1-3): SQTIHQWPATLVQPVGSPLSLECTVEGTSNPNLYWYRQAAGRGLQLLFYSVGIGQISSEVPQNLSASRPQDRQFILSSKKLLLSDSGFYLCAWSKAASGNTIYFGEGSWLTVV.

This clone was counted only a few times. The gene calls are TRBV30 and TRBJ1-1, with 8 positions matching TRBD1. V was pared by 2 bases and J by 1 base, with 3 bases of the junction left unmatched. The CDR3 is 14 amino acids. CDR1 is GTSNPN and CDR2 is SVGIG in the germline V gene (reference sequence). This chain's CDR3 is CAWSTGTGNTEAFF. CDR3 nucleotides: TGTGCCTGGAGTACTGGGACAGGGAACACTGAAGCTTTCTTT.

The genes are TRBV14 and TRBJ2-3, with 9 bases aligning to TRBD1. The length of the CDR3 is 17 residues. Germline CDR1 and CDR2: SGHDN and FVKESK. After removal of 1 base from V and 0 bases from J, the junction contained 5 bases not matched to a gene. CDR3 in DNA: TGTGCCAGCAGCCAAGCCGGGACAGGGCGTAGCACAGATACGCAGTATTTT. This codes for CASSQAGTGRSTDTQYF.

The rearrangement uses TRBV28 and TRBJ2-7, with D unresolved. The CDR3 has 13 residues. Germline V CDR1 and CDR2: MDHEN, SYDVKM. Trimming removed 1 base from V and 4 bases from J, with 8 bases in between. The DNA for the CDR3 is TGTGCCAGCAGTTTATTCCGGGTTTACGAGCAGTACTTC. Encoded protein: CASSLFRVYEQYF.

On this clone itself: At one of its ends the junction is not consistent with the germline gene, which may arise from a read error. The chain joins TRBV12-3 or TRBV12-4 to TRBJ2-6, with a weak D call TRBD1 (5 bases). The CDR3 is 13 amino acids. The CDR3 coding sequence is TGTGCCGGCAGGGTCTCTGGGGCCAACGTCCTGACTTTC. Protein: CAGRVSGANVLTF.

This chain joins TRBV6-6 and TRBJ2-7; tentative D call: TRBD1 (6 bases). The CDR3 runs 14 residues. V was shortened by 8 bases and J by 0 bases, with 14 bases between the two germline ends. Germline CDR1 and CDR2: MNHNY and SVGAGI (reference sequence). The CDR3 protein is CASERTASSYEQYF. CDR3 sequence (DNA): TGTGCCAGCGAGAGGACAGCGAGCTCCTACGAGCAGTACTTC.

The V and J genes are TRBV5-4 and TRBJ2-2, with 7 bases fitting TRBD2. The CDR3 covers 14 residues. V lost 5 bases and J lost 4; bases outside the gene matches: 5. Germline V gives CDR1 SGHNT, CDR2 YYREEE (reference sequence). The CDR3 DNA reads TGTGCCAGCAGGAGGTGGGAGGGCACCGGGGAGCTGTTTTTT. Encoded protein: CASRRWEGTGELFF. The full variable domain, completed using reference TRBV5-4 and TRBJ2-2, is ETGVTQSPTHLIKTRGQQVTLRCSSQSGHNTVSWYQQALGQGPQFIFQYYREEENGRGNFPPRFSGLQFPNYSSELNVNALELDDSALYLCASRRWEGTGELFFGEGSRLTVL.

Only a few counts were recorded for this clone. The V call is TRBV6-2 or TRBV6-3, the J call TRBJ1-6; TRBD1 matches 10 bases. The V gene's germline CDR1 is MNHEY and CDR2 SVGEGT. CDR3 length equals 18 residues. V lost 5 bases to trimming and J lost 4 bases; unmatched junction nucleotides: 11. CDR3 loop: CASSAGGGQGGYNSPLHF. In DNA form, the CDR3 reads TGTGCCAGCAGTGCAGGCGGAGGACAGGGGGGTTATAATTCACCCCTCCACTTT.

V usage is TRBV9 and J usage is TRBJ1-2; TRBD1 aligns across 7 bases. The CDR3 is made up of 16 amino acids. Trimming removed 0 bases from V and 4 bases from J; junction bases left unmatched: 9. Germline V gene lookup returns CDR1 SGDLS and CDR2 YYNGEE. The CDR3 protein is CASSVGGTDTVYGYTF. CDR3 in DNA: TGTGCCAGCAGCGTAGGGGGGACAGACACAGTCTATGGCTACACCTTC.

The chain links TRBV28 to TRBJ2-6; no clear D. The CDR3 runs 13 residues. V gave up 10 bases and J gave up 3 bases, with 10 bases separating them. CDR1 MDHEN and CDR2 SYDVKM come from the germline V gene. CDR3 in DNA: TGTGCCACCCATTTGAGTGGGGCCAACGTCCTGACTTTC. Its protein is CATHLSGANVLTF. The full variable domain, its missing parts supplied by reference TRBV28 and TRBJ2-6, is DVKVTQSSRYLVKRTGEKVFLECVQDMDHENMFWYRQDPGLGLRLIYFSYDVKMKEKGDIPEGYSVSREKKERFSLILESASTNQTSMYLCATHLSGANVLTFGAGSRLTVL.

The chain carries TRBV3-1 (or the pseudogene TRBV3-2) and TRBJ2-6; either TRBD1 or TRBD2 may supply D (5 bases each). Trimming removed 0 bases at V and 1 base at J, with 13 bases between. Germline values: CDR1 LGHDT, CDR2 YNNKEL (reference sequence). The CDR3 contains 18 residues. The CDR3 region is CASSQDRARGSGANVLTF. CDR3 DNA: TGTGCCAGCAGCCAAGATCGAGCGAGGGGTTCTGGGGCCAACGTCCTGACTTTC.

This clone has just a few counts. The chain couples TRBV10-3 to TRBJ1-1; D is ambiguous. This CDR3 comprises 12 residues. Germline V gene sequence: CDR1 ENHRY, CDR2 SYGVKD. The V and J ends lost 0 bases and 7 bases respectively, with 6 bases between them. CDR3 sequence (DNA): TGTGCCATCAGTGAGTCCATGGGTGAAGCTTTCTTT. It is translated as CAISESMGEAFF.

This chain links TRBV5-1 with TRBJ1-5, with a possible D match to TRBD1 (6 bases). This CDR3 has 15 residues. Per the germline V gene, CDR1 is SGHRS and CDR2 is YFSETQ. Trimming removed 0 bases from V and 2 bases from J, with 9 bases in between. The CDR3 loop is CASSLGSGGNQPQHF. CDR3 nucleotide sequence: TGCGCCAGCAGCTTGGGGTCAGGGGGCAATCAGCCCCAGCATTTT.

This rearrangement joins TRBV7-6 to TRBJ1-2; a possible D gene is TRBD1 (6 bases). The CDR3 is 16 amino acids. Germline values: CDR1 SGHVS, CDR2 FNYEAQ. V shed 1 base and J shed 0 bases, with 12 bases lying between them. The CDR3: CASSLGQAPSNYGYTF. CDR3 bases: TGTGCCAGCAGCTTAGGACAGGCCCCTTCTAACTATGGCTACACCTTC.

The rearrangement joins TRBV6-5 to TRBJ1-5; 7 nucleotides agree with TRBD1. The germline gives CDR1 MNHEY, CDR2 SVGAGI. The CDR3 is 14 amino acids. With 4 bases clipped from V and 1 base from J, the junction kept 1 base outside the gene matches. The CDR3 DNA is TGTGCCAGCAGTTTGGGACAGAGCAATCAGCCCCAGCATTTT. Its translation: CASSLGQSNQPQHF.

V gene TRBV4-1 combines with J gene TRBJ1-2, with a tentative D call TRBD1 (5 bases). V gave up 3 bases and J gave up 7 bases, with 15 bases separating them. Germline-derived CDR1 and CDR2 are MGHRA and YSYEKL. The CDR3 runs 14 residues. Here the CDR3 reads CASSQESLRGGYTF. Written as DNA, the CDR3 is TGCGCCAGCAGCCAGGAGAGTTTAAGGGGTGGCTACACCTTC.

V is TRBV11-2 and J is TRBJ2-1; 7 nucleotides align to TRBD2. Germline loops: CDR1 SGHAT, CDR2 FQNNGV. The CDR3 has 17 residues. V lost 3 bases, J lost 3 bases, and 11 bases stayed unmatched. This chain's CDR3 is CASSFFGTGLGYNEQFF. The DNA for the CDR3 is TGTGCCAGCAGCTTTTTTGGTACAGGACTAGGCTACAATGAGCAGTTCTTC.

This clone was counted once. The chain employs TRBV5-4 and TRBJ2-1; 7 nucleotides match TRBD2. The CDR3 length is 15 residues. With 4 bases clipped from V and 1 base from J, the junction kept 5 bases outside the gene matches. The germline gives CDR1 SGHNT, CDR2 YYREEE (reference sequence). The CDR3: CASSRGDPSYNEQFF. The CDR3 DNA follows: TGTGCCAGCAGCCGGGGGGACCCATCCTACAATGAGCAGTTCTTC. The full variable domain, rest sourced from reference TRBV5-4 and TRBJ2-1, is ETGVTQSPTHLIKTRGQQVTLRCSSQSGHNTVSWYQQALGQGPQFIFQYYREEENGRGNFPPRFSGLQFPNYSSELNVNALELDDSALYLCASSRGDPSYNEQFFGPGTRLTVL.

This chain connects TRBV2 to TRBJ2-7, with D perhaps matching TRBD1 or TRBD2 (5 bases each). Germline lookup yields CDR1 SNHLY and CDR2 FYNNEI. The CDR3 consists of 14 residues. V was shortened by 5 bases and J by 9 bases, with 20 bases between the two germline ends. The CDR3 DNA is TGTGCCAGCAGTCCTCAACGGGACGGACTTTCGCAGTACTTC. Translated: CASSPQRDGLSQYF. Full variable domain (remainder filled in from reference TRBV2 and TRBJ2-7): EPEVTQTPSHQVTQMGQEVILRCVPISNHLYFYWYRQILGQKVEFLVSFYNNEISEKSEIFDDQFSVERPDGSNFTLKIRSTKLEDSAMYFCASSPQRDGLSQYFGPGTRLTVT.

The rearrangement links TRBV7-2 to TRBJ2-7, with D unclear. V was shortened by 2 bases and J by 5 bases, with 10 bases between the two germline ends. The CDR3 extends over 13 amino acids. Germline values: CDR1 SGHTA, CDR2 FQGNSA. The CDR3 reads CASSLPQLHEQYF. The CDR3 DNA reads TGTGCCAGCAGCTTACCACAGCTTCACGAGCAGTACTTC.